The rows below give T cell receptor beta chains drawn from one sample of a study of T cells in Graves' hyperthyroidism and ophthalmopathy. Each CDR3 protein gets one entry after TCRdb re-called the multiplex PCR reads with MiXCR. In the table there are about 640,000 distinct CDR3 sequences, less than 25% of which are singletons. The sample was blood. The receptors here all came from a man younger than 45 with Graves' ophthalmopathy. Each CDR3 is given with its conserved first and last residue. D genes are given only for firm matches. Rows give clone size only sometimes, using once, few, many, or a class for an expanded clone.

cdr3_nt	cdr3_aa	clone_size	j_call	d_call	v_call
TGTGCCAGCATGGCGGGACAATATGAAAAACTGTTTTTT	CASMAGQYEKLFF	.	TRBJ1-4	.	TRBV28
TGTGCCAGCAGCCAACCGCCGGCACTAGCGGGCGATAATGAGCAGTTCTTC	CASSQPPALAGDNEQFF	.	TRBJ2-1	TRBD2	TRBV3-1
TGCAGTGCTAGATACTTACCCGCACAGGGGGCTGTCGATGAGCAGTTCTTC	CSARYLPAQGAVDEQFF	many	TRBJ2-1	TRBD1	TRBV20-1
TGTGCCTGGAGGCCGACGGGGCAGGCGGAGACCCAGTACTTC	CAWRPTGQAETQYF	.	TRBJ2-5	.	TRBV30
TGTGCCAGCAGCTTGGGGGGCCGTAGCTTTTATCCAGATACGCAGTATTTT	CASSLGGRSFYPDTQYF	few	TRBJ2-3	.	TRBV7-2
TGCGCCAGCAGCTTGGCCCAAGGGGGTCTTGGCTACACCTTC	CASSLAQGGLGYTF	.	TRBJ1-2	.	TRBV5-1
TGTGCCAGCAGGCGCGGGGACAGCTCCTACAATGAGCAGTTCTTC	CASRRGDSSYNEQFF	.	TRBJ2-1	.	TRBV6-1
TGTGCCAGCAGTGTGATTAGCTCCTACGAGCAGTACTTC	CASSVISSYEQYF	.	TRBJ2-7	.	TRBV2
TGCGCCAGCAGCTTCGGACAGGGCGGTGAAGCTTTCTTT	CASSFGQGGEAFF	many	TRBJ1-1	TRBD1	TRBV5-1
TGCGCCAGCAGCTGGAGTAGCGGGGTGAACACCGGGGAGCTGTTTTTT	CASSWSSGVNTGELFF	.	TRBJ2-2	TRBD2	TRBV5-1
TGTGCCAGCAGTCGGGGGACCCTCTCCTACGAGCAGTACTTC	CASSRGTLSYEQYF	.	TRBJ2-7	.	TRBV5-4
TGTGCCAGCAGTTTCAGCCACGGGGGGGACTCACCCCTCCACTTT	CASSFSHGGDSPLHF	few	TRBJ1-6	.	TRBV28
TGTGCCATCAGTTCCAATAGCGAGACCCAGTACTTC	CAISSNSETQYF	few	TRBJ2-5	.	TRBV10-3
TGTGCCAGCAGCTTAGGCGTAGCGGGAGTGGGCGCAGATACGCAGTATTTT	CASSLGVAGVGADTQYF	.	TRBJ2-3	TRBD2	TRBV7-9
TGTGCCAGCAGCTCTACAGGGTTCACCGGGGAGCTGTTTTTT	CASSSTGFTGELFF	few	TRBJ2-2	.	TRBV5-4
TGCAGTGCTAGAGTCCCGAGAAGCAATGAGCAGTTCTTC	CSARVPRSNEQFF	.	TRBJ2-1	.	TRBV20-1
TGTGCCAGCAGTTCCCGGACAGGACCGTGGGAGACCCAGTACTTC	CASSSRTGPWETQYF	few	TRBJ2-5	TRBD1	TRBV27
TGCGCCAGCAGCTTGGCCTGGCCCCGGGACACTGAAGCTTTCTTT	CASSLAWPRDTEAFF	many	TRBJ1-1	.	TRBV5-1
TGCAGTGCCGGATCCAATGAGCAGTTCTTC	CSAGSNEQFF	.	TRBJ2-1	.	TRBV20-1
TGCAGTGCCAGACAGGGAGGGGGACCTGAAGCTTTCTTT	CSARQGGGPEAFF	few	TRBJ1-1	TRBD1	TRBV20-1
TGTGCCAGCAGCATTGGACAGGGGGAACAAGAGACCCAGTACTTC	CASSIGQGEQETQYF	many	TRBJ2-5	TRBD1	TRBV28
TGTGCCAGCAGCCGATTACAGGGATCCTACGAGCAGTACTTC	CASSRLQGSYEQYF	.	TRBJ2-7	.	TRBV13
TGTGCCAGCAGCTTAGCTTCACCCTACGAGCAGTACTTC	CASSLASPYEQYF	.	TRBJ2-7	.	TRBV7-9
TGCAGTGCTAGCCCCAATGAGCAGTTCTTC	CSASPNEQFF	few	TRBJ2-1	.	TRBV20-1
TGTGCCAGCAGTTTAGCGGGCGGGAAACTGTTTTTT	CASSLAGGKLFF	few	TRBJ1-4	.	TRBV12-3/TRBV12-4
TGTGCCAGCAGCCAAGGGCTAGACCGTACCTACGAGCAGTACTTC	CASSQGLDRTYEQYF	few	TRBJ2-7	.	TRBV3-1
TGTGCCAGCAGCTTAGCCAGGGACCTCTCCTACAATGAGCAGTTCTTC	CASSLARDLSYNEQFF	.	TRBJ2-1	.	TRBV11-2
TGTGCCTGGAACGGTATACGGACTAGCGGGACTACCTACGAGCAGTACTTC	CAWNGIRTSGTTYEQYF	many	TRBJ2-7	TRBD2	TRBV30
TGCGCCAGCAGCTACAGGGTCTATTCACCCCTCCACTTT	CASSYRVYSPLHF	.	TRBJ1-6	.	TRBV5-1
TGTGCCAGCAGTTTTCCCGGGACTAGCGGAGACAATGAGCAGTTCTTC	CASSFPGTSGDNEQFF	many	TRBJ2-1	TRBD2	TRBV28
TGTGCCAGCAGTATCACAGGGGATCAGCCCCAGCATTTT	CASSITGDQPQHF	many	TRBJ1-5	TRBD1	TRBV2
TGTGCCAGCAGGAGAAGCAGCGGGACTGGGAATGAGCAGTTCTTC	CASRRSSGTGNEQFF	.	TRBJ2-1	TRBD2	TRBV3-1